There are many counts of the clone carrying this TCR beta chain. Relative to the germline gene, one junction end is altered; a read error may explain this. Primed by a sample-barcoded 5' primer and a J-beta primer mix, a second PCR proceeded for roughly 7 to 12 cycles. TCRdb used MiXCR to reprocess the 5' RACE reads, holding one entry per CDR3 protein. The table records around 870,000 distinct CDR3 sequences, about 30% of them present only once. This specimen belongs to a study of blood T cells in healthy people across ages. They isolated at least 6 million PBMCs from each sample. Each sample yielded at least 5.5 micrograms of PBMC total RNA. The CDR3 runs 15 residues.

This chain joins TRBV12-3 or TRBV12-4 and TRBJ2-3; D is unclear. The sequenced material came from blood. The TCR comes from a woman at least 80 years old in good health. CDR3: CASSFGRPSTDAQYF. CDR3 nucleotide sequence: TGTGCCAGCAGTTTCGGCAGACCGAGCACAGATGCGCAGTATTTT.